One and the same sample provided the 32 T cell receptor beta chains below, sequenced in a study of blood T cell repertoires in COVID-19. The repertoire was sequenced with immunoSEQ multiplex PCR; TCRdb's copy has only in-frame clones and lacks some. The sample lists more than 250,000 clones; 75% to 90% were seen once. Sequenced: peripheral blood. These receptors originate from a woman aged 25 to 45 who had recovered from COVID-19.

This clone was recorded a few times. V is TRBV30 and J is TRBJ1-5; 7 bases line up with TRBD1. Trimming cost V 0 bases and J 4 bases; bases outside gene matches: 3. This CDR3 has 14 residues. CDR1 and CDR2 from the germline V gene are GTSNPN and SVGIG (reference sequence). Written as DNA, the CDR3 is TGTGCCTGGAGTGTGGACAGGATGAATCAGCCCCAGCATTTT. Residues: CAWSVDRMNQPQHF.

This chain uses TRBV27 with TRBJ2-1, with 9 bases identical to TRBD1. J lost 2 bases, V lost 2 bases, and 7 bases had no gene match. The CDR3 totals 17 residues. CDR1 and CDR2 (germline): MNHEY, SMNVEV (reference sequence). The CDR3 is CASSLGKGTGTYNEQFF. The CDR3 bases are TGTGCCAGCAGTTTAGGGAAGGGGACAGGGACCTACAATGAGCAGTTCTTC.

Written as DNA, the CDR3 is TGCGCCAGCAGCCGGGACAGCATAAAAGAGACCCAGTACTTC. Translated, it gives CASSRDSIKETQYF. The rearrangement links TRBV5-1 to TRBJ2-5; 7 nucleotides match TRBD1. This CDR3 contains 14 residues. The V gene end was trimmed by 4 bases and the J gene end by 3 bases; junction bases not matched to a gene: 6. Germline V gene data show CDR1 as SGHRS and CDR2 as YFSETQ.

The chain uses TRBV25-1 and TRBJ2-7; 7 bases line up with TRBD1. The V and J ends lost 4 bases and 0 bases, in that order; junction bases with no gene match: 6. Germline V gene data show CDR1 as MGHDK and CDR2 as SYGVNS. This CDR3 is 15 amino acids long. This chain's CDR3 is CASSATGQSSYEQYF. In DNA, the CDR3 is TGTGCCAGCAGTGCCACGGGACAGAGCTCCTACGAGCAGTACTTC.

The chain employs TRBV19 and TRBJ1-5; 12 bases line up with TRBD1. Germline V gene lookup returns CDR1 LNHDA and CDR2 SQIVND (reference sequence). The V and J ends lost 1 base and 6 bases, in that order; junction bases with no gene match: 1. The CDR3 totals 15 residues. CDR3 residues: CASSIGDRGLQPQHF. For the CDR3, the DNA is TGTGCCAGTAGTATAGGGGACAGGGGGCTTCAGCCCCAGCATTTT.

The V gene is TRBV9, the J gene TRBJ2-2; 11 bases map to TRBD2. This CDR3 region has 18 residues. With 3 bases clipped from V and 6 bases from J, the junction kept 13 bases outside the gene matches. The germline V gene encodes CDR1 SGDLS and CDR2 YYNGEE. The CDR3 protein is CASSGLAGGPVLAGELFF. The CDR3 nucleotides are TGTGCCAGCAGCGGGTTAGCGGGAGGGCCAGTTCTCGCCGGGGAGCTGTTTTTT.

The V and J genes are TRBV29-1 and TRBJ1-2; D is possibly TRBD1 (5 bases). V lost 5 bases and J lost 3, with 7 bases in between. CDR3 length equals 11 residues. The germline V gene has CDR1 SQVTM and CDR2 ANQGSEA. The CDR3: CSVLGDYGYTF. The CDR3 nucleotides are TGCAGCGTTTTAGGGGACTATGGCTACACCTTC.

Details on this clone: This sample also contains other DNA sequences that code for the same CDR3. The J gene is TRBJ1-2, the V gene TRBV3-1 (or the pseudogene TRBV3-2), with D tentatively TRBD1 (6 bases). CDR1 is LGHDT, CDR2 YNNKEL, per germline (reference sequence). V shed 0 bases and J shed 6 bases, with 11 bases lying between them. The length of the CDR3 is 14 residues. The CDR3, as DNA: TGTGCCAGCAGCCAAGATCTCAGGGGAGATGGCTACACCTTC. Its translation: CASSQDLRGDGYTF.

The CDR3 region is CASSSTMGSYEQYF. The CDR3 DNA reads TGTGCCAGCAGTTCTACTATGGGCTCCTACGAGCAGTACTTC. V and J are TRBV2 and TRBJ2-7; no reliable D call. The CDR3 totals 14 residues. V was clipped by 5 bases and J by 0 bases, with 11 bases between them. In germline, CDR1 is SNHLY, CDR2 FYNNEI.

This chain connects TRBV6-5 to TRBJ2-7; 12 bases map to TRBD2. The CDR3 is 15 amino acids. Germline V lookup: CDR1 MNHEY, CDR2 SVGAGI. V dropped 6 bases and J dropped 5; count of bases not matched to a gene: 8. Written as DNA, the CDR3 is TGTGCCAGCAGCCTACTAGCGGGAGGACTCGACGAGCAGTACTTC. Translation: CASSLLAGGLDEQYF.

The count of this clone is one. This chain uses TRBV6-5 with TRBJ2-3, with TRBD2 as a possible D gene (5 bases). Germline V gives CDR1 MNHEY, CDR2 SVGAGI. There are 16 residues in the CDR3. The germline V and J ends were trimmed by 4 bases and 2 bases, with 16 bases remaining between them. This chain's CDR3 is CASSSQGRAYTDTQYF. CDR3 DNA: TGTGCCAGCAGTTCCCAAGGGCGGGCCTACACAGATACGCAGTATTTT.

CDR3 protein: CASSPLGGTANPPNYGYTF. CDR3 nucleotide sequence: TGTGCCAGCAGCCCCCTTGGTGGGACAGCAAATCCACCAAACTATGGCTACACCTTC. The rearrangement uses TRBV5-4 and TRBJ1-2; 7 bases agree with TRBD1. Trimming took 4 bases from V and 2 from J; bases not matched to a gene: 20. CDR3 length equals 19 residues. Germline V CDR1 and CDR2: SGHNT, YYREEE (reference sequence).

The V call is TRBV10-3, the J call TRBJ1-1, with a possible D match to TRBD1 (6 bases). CDR1 ENHRY and CDR2 SYGVKD come from the germline V gene. Trimming shortened V by 7 bases and J by 3 bases, and 12 bases separated the two germline ends. This CDR3 is 13 amino acids long. The CDR3, as DNA: TGTGCCATCAAGAGGACAGAAGACACTGAAGCTTTCTTT. Protein product: CAIKRTEDTEAFF.

CDR3 DNA sequence: TGTGCCTGGAATAGCGGGGTTTCCTACAATGAGCAGTTCTTC. Translating it yields CAWNSGVSYNEQFF. The chain combines TRBV30 with TRBJ2-1, with 8 nucleotides matching TRBD2. CDR1 and CDR2 (germline): GTSNPN, SVGIG (reference sequence). V was pared by 4 bases and J by 1 base, with 3 bases of the junction left unmatched. This CDR3 is 14 amino acids long.

V usage is TRBV7-9 and J usage is TRBJ1-4; 10 nucleotides agree with TRBD1. Germline V gene sequence: CDR1 SEHNR, CDR2 FQNEAQ (reference sequence). V lost 5 bases to trimming and J lost 7 bases; unmatched junction nucleotides: 4. The CDR3 is made up of 14 amino acids. CDR3 in amino acids: CASSKTGGGEKLFF. CDR3 DNA sequence: TGTGCCAGCAGCAAGACAGGGGGCGGTGAAAAACTGTTTTTT.

V and J are TRBV5-1 and TRBJ2-1, with TRBD2 matching 13 bases. Germline V gene lookup returns CDR1 SGHRS and CDR2 YFSETQ. V shed 0 bases and J 8 bases; nucleotides not matched to a gene: 8. The CDR3 has 17 amino acids. CDR3 nucleotide sequence: TGCGCCAGCAGCTTGGAGGGGACTAGCGGGATTGGTTATGAGCAGTTCTTC. Translated: CASSLEGTSGIGYEQFF.

The V call is TRBV2, the J call TRBJ2-7; TRBD2 agrees at 8 bases. V lost 1 base, J lost 5 bases, and 1 base stayed unmatched. The germline CDR1 and CDR2 sequences are SNHLY and FYNNEI. The CDR3 loop spans 13 amino acids. CDR3 sequence reads: CASSEGTSNEQYF. The CDR3 DNA reads TGTGCCAGCAGTGAAGGGACTAGCAACGAGCAGTACTTC.

This chain links TRBV2 with TRBJ1-5; the match to TRBD1 covers 7 bases. This CDR3 has 15 amino acids. V lost 4 bases to trimming and J lost 5 bases; unmatched junction nucleotides: 8. The germline V gene encodes CDR1 SNHLY and CDR2 FYNNEI. CDR3 DNA sequence: TGTGCCAGCAGTGGTGACAGGGAAGCTGATCAGCCCCAGCATTTT. Its protein is CASSGDREADQPQHF.

As regards this clone: The same CDR3 is also encoded by other DNA sequences in this sample. The chain recombines TRBV29-1 with TRBJ1-6; TRBD1 matches at 7 bases. Germline CDR1 reads SQVTM; CDR2 reads ANQGSEA. The CDR3 contains 12 residues. J gave up 10 bases and V 6 bases, and 6 bases lay outside the gene matches. The chain's CDR3 is CSVRQGNSPLHF. Written as DNA, the CDR3 is TGCAGCGTGAGACAGGGTAACTCACCCCTCCACTTT.

The V call is TRBV2, the J call TRBJ2-7; D not resolved. The CDR3 has 12 amino acids. CDR1 SNHLY and CDR2 FYNNEI come from the germline V gene. V lost 4 bases, J lost 3 bases, and 7 bases lay in between. Written as DNA, the CDR3 is TGTGCCAGCAGTGGGGCAGTCTACGAGCAGTACTTC. Amino acid sequence: CASSGAVYEQYF.

The genes are TRBV5-4 and TRBJ1-1; D call uncertain. Trimming cost V 6 bases and J 4 bases, with 19 bases left between them. This CDR3 is built from 15 residues. CDR1 SGHNT and CDR2 YYREEE come from the germline V gene (reference sequence). The CDR3 here is CASTRRGQEATEAFF. The CDR3, as DNA: TGTGCCAGCACGCGGCGAGGGCAGGAGGCCACTGAAGCTTTCTTT.

This rearrangement joins TRBV12-3 or TRBV12-4 to TRBJ2-1; maybe TRBD1 (5 bases). This CDR3 has 13 amino acids. V lost 10 bases and J 2 bases, leaving 12 bases between the germline ends. This chain's CDR3 is CAIRRGTYNEQFF. CDR3 bases: TGTGCCATCCGTAGGGGCACCTACAATGAGCAGTTCTTC.

The chain recombines TRBV3-1 (or the pseudogene TRBV3-2) with TRBJ1-2; D is ambiguous. Germline-derived CDR1 and CDR2 are LGHDT and YNNKEL (reference sequence). V gave up 0 bases and J gave up 1 base, with 9 bases separating them. This CDR3 has 15 residues. CDR3 in amino acids: CASSQDPGFNYGYTF. CDR3 nucleotide sequence: TGTGCCAGCAGCCAAGACCCGGGATTTAACTATGGCTACACCTTC.

The chain carries TRBV7-2 and TRBJ1-3; D ambiguous. CDR3 length: 14 amino acids. Germline lookup yields CDR1 SGHTA and CDR2 FQGNSA. The germline V and J ends were trimmed by 5 bases and 2 bases, with 10 bases remaining between them. CDR3 coding DNA: TGTGCCAGCAGCGTTCGGGATCCTGGAAACACCATATATTTT. Its translation: CASSVRDPGNTIYF.

This chain uses TRBV13 with TRBJ2-5; 8 nucleotides match TRBD1. The CDR3 totals 16 residues. J was trimmed by 4 bases and V by 1 base; bases with no gene match: 8. Germline CDR1 is PRHDT and CDR2 is FYEKMQ (reference sequence). DNA of the CDR3: TGTGCCAGCAGCTTAGATCGGCAGGGGGCAGGAGAGACCCAGTACTTC. Its translation is CASSLDRQGAGETQYF.

This chain connects TRBV4-1 to TRBJ2-3; a weak D match, TRBD1 (6 bases). V dropped 5 bases and J dropped 2 bases, with 11 bases sitting between them. Germline CDR1 reads MGHRA; CDR2 reads YSYEKL. The CDR3 covers 14 residues. This CDR3 reads CASSMDSNTDTQYF. The CDR3 coding sequence is TGCGCCAGCAGCATGGACAGCAACACAGATACGCAGTATTTT.

CDR3 in amino acids: CANGRTGVGETQYF. In DNA form, the CDR3 reads TGTGCCAACGGCCGGACAGGGGTAGGGGAGACCCAGTACTTC. J is TRBJ2-5 and V is TRBV7-9; 9 bases fit TRBD1. From germline, CDR1 is SEHNR and CDR2 FQNEAQ (reference sequence). The CDR3 loop spans 14 amino acids. J lost 5 bases, V lost 10 bases, and 11 bases had no gene match.

The V call is TRBV5-4, the J call TRBJ1-1, with unresolved D. The germline V and J ends were trimmed by 4 bases and 1 base, with 8 bases remaining between them. Germline V gene sequence: CDR1 SGHNT, CDR2 YYREEE (reference sequence). The CDR3 has 13 amino acids. In DNA, the CDR3 is TGTGCCAGCAGCGGAGGGCCGAACACTGAAGCTTTCTTT. Its protein product is CASSGGPNTEAFF.

The CDR3, as DNA: TGTGCCAGCAGCCGCCAGACTAGCGGGGACACCGGGGAGCTGTTTTTT. The encoded protein is CASSRQTSGDTGELFF. The chain combines TRBV3-1 (or the pseudogene TRBV3-2) with TRBJ2-2; 11 bases map to TRBD2. This CDR3 contains 16 residues. The trim removed 4 bases at V and 3 bases at J, leaving 4 bases unmatched. CDR1 and CDR2 from the germline V gene are LGHDT and YNNKEL (reference sequence).

The chain employs TRBV27 and TRBJ2-1, with D unclear. From germline, CDR1 is MNHEY and CDR2 SMNVEV (reference sequence). V lost 6 bases and J lost 4, with 4 bases in between. This CDR3 comprises 11 residues. CDR3 bases: TGTGCCAGCAGCCTATACAATGAGCAGTTCTTC. Translation: CASSLYNEQFF.

Only one count was recorded for this clone. The rearrangement uses TRBV28 and TRBJ2-7, with D uncertain. This CDR3 spans 13 amino acids. The V end lost 6 bases, the J end lost 1 base, and 10 bases lay between the germline ends. Germline CDR1 is MDHEN and CDR2 is SYDVKM. The CDR3 here is CASSPGGSYEQYF. The CDR3 DNA follows: TGTGCCAGCAGCCCGGGTGGGTCCTACGAGCAGTACTTC.

The chain couples TRBV6-5 to TRBJ1-6; D remains unclear. Germline CDR1 and CDR2: MNHEY and SVGAGI. Trimming stripped 8 bases from V and 7 bases from J, with 15 bases between. The CDR3 consists of 14 residues. The CDR3: CASRADKPNSPLHF. CDR3 DNA sequence: TGTGCCAGCCGAGCTGACAAGCCGAATTCACCCCTCCACTTT.